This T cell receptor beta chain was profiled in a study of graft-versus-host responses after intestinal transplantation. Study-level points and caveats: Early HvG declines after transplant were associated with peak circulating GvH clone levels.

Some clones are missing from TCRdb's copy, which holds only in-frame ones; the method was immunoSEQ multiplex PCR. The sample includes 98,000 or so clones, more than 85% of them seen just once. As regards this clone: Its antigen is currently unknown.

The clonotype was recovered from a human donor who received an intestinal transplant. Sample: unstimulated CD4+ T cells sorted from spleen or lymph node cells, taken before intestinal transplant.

The CDR3 region has the DNA TGTGCCAGCAGTCAGCCCCGGGGGAAACAAGAGACCCAGTACTTC. Translation: CASSQPRGKQETQYF. V usage is TRBV7-9 and J usage is TRBJ2-5, with D perhaps matching TRBD2 (6 bases). Trimming removed 6 bases at V and 2 bases at J, with 16 bases between. The length of the CDR3 is 15 residues. Germline-derived CDR1 and CDR2 are SEHNR and FQNEAQ (reference sequence).